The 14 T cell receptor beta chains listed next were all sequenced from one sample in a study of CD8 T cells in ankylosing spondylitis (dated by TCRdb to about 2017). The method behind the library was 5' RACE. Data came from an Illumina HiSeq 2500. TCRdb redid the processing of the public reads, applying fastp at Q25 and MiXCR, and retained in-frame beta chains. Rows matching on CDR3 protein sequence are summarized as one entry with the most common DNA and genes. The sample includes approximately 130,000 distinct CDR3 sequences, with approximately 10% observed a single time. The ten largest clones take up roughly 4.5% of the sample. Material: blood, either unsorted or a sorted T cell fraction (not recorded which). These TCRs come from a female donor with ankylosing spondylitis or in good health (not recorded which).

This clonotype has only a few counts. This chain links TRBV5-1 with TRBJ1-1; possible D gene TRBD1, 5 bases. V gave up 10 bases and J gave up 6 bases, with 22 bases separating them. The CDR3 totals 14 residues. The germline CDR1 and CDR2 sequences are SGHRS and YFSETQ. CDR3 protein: CAPRWEGNGSEAFF. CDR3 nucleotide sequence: TGCGCCCCCCGGTGGGAGGGGAACGGCTCTGAAGCTTTCTTT. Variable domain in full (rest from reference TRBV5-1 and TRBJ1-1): KAGVTQTPRYLIKTRGQQVTLSCSPISGHRSVSWYQQTPGQGLQFLFEYFSETQRNKGNFPGRFSGRQFSNSRSEMNVSTLELGDSALYLCAPRWEGNGSEAFFGQGTRLTVV.

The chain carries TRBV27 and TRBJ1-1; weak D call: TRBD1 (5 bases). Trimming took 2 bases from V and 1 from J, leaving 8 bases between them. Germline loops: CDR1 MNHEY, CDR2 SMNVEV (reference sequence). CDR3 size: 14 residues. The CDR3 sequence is CASSLGTENTEAFF. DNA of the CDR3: TGTGCCAGCAGTTTAGGGACGGAGAACACTGAAGCTTTCTTT.

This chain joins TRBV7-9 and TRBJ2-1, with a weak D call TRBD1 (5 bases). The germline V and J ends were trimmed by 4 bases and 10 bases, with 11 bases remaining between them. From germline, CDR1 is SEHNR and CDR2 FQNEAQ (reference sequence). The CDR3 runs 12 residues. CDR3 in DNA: TGTGCCAGCAGCTCTACAGGTAACGAGCAGTTCTTC. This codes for CASSSTGNEQFF.

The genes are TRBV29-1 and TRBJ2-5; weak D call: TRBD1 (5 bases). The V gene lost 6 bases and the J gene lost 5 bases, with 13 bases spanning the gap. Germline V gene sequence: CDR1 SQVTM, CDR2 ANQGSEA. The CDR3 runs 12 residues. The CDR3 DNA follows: TGCAGCGTAGACCCAGGGAAGGAGACCCAGTACTTC. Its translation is CSVDPGKETQYF.

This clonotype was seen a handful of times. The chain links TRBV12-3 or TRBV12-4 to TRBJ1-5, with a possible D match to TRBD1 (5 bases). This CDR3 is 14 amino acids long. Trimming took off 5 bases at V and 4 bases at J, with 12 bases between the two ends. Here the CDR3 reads CASSQTGPNQPQHF. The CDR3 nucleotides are TGTGCCAGCAGTCAAACAGGCCCTAATCAGCCCCAGCATTTT.

In DNA form, the CDR3 reads TGTGCCTGGAGCGTACAGGGGACTGAAGCTTTCTTT. As protein: CAWSVQGTEAFF. This chain links TRBV30 with TRBJ1-1; 7 positions match TRBD1. Germline loops: CDR1 GTSNPN, CDR2 SVGIG (reference sequence). The ends lost 3 bases at V and 5 bases at J; junction bases unmatched: 3. The CDR3 spans 12 residues.

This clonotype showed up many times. DNA of the CDR3: TGCGCCAGCAGTGACAGGGGGGTGGTTCAGCCCCAGCATTTT. This encodes CASSDRGVVQPQHF. This chain uses TRBV10-2 with TRBJ1-5, with 7 nucleotides matching TRBD1. Trimming removed 3 bases from V and 6 bases from J; junction bases left unmatched: 5. Germline lookup yields CDR1 WSHSY and CDR2 SAAADI. This CDR3 is 14 amino acids long.

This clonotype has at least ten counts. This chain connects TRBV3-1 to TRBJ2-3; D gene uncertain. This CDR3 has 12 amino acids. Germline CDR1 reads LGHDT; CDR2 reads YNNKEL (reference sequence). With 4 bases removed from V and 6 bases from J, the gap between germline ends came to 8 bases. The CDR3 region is CASSPFPDTQYF. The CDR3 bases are TGTGCCAGCAGCCCTTTCCCCGATACGCAGTATTTT.

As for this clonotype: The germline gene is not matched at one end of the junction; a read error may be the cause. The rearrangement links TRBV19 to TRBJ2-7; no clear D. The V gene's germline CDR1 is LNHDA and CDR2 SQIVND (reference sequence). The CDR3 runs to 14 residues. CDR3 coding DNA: TGTGCCAGTAGTATAGACAGTTCTATTGGCGAGCAGTGCTTC. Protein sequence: CASSIDSSIGEQCF.

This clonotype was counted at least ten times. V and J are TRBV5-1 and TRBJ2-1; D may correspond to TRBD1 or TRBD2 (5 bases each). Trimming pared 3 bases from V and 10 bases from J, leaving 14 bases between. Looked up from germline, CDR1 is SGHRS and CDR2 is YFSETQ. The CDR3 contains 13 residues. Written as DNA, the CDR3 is TGCGCCAGCAGCTATGCCGGGACGGTCGAGCAGTTCTTC. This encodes CASSYAGTVEQFF.

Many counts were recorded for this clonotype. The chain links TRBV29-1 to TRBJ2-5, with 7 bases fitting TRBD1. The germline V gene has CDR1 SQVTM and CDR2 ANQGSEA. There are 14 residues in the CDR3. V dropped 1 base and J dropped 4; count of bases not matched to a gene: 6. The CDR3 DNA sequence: TGCAGCGTTGAAGGGGGGACAGATAGAGAGACCCAGTACTTC. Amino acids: CSVEGGTDRETQYF.

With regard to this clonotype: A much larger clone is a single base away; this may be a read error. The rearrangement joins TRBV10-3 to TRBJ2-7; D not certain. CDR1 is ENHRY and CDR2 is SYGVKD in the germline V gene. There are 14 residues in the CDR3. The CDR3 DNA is TGTGCCATCAGTATGACGGGCGGATCCTACGAGAAGTACTTC. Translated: CAISMTGGSYEKYF.

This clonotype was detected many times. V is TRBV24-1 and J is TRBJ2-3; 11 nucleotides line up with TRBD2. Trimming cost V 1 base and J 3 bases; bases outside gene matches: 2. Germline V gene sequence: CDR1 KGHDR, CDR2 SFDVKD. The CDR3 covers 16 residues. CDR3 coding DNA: TGTGCCACCAGTGATTTTACTAGCGGGAGAACAGATACGCAGTATTTT. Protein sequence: CATSDFTSGRTDTQYF.

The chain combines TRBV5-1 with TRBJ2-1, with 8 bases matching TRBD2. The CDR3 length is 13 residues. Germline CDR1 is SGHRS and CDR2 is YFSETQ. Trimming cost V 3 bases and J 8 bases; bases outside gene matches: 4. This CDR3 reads CASSWGLGDEQFF. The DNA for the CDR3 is TGCGCCAGCAGCTGGGGACTAGGGGATGAGCAGTTCTTC.